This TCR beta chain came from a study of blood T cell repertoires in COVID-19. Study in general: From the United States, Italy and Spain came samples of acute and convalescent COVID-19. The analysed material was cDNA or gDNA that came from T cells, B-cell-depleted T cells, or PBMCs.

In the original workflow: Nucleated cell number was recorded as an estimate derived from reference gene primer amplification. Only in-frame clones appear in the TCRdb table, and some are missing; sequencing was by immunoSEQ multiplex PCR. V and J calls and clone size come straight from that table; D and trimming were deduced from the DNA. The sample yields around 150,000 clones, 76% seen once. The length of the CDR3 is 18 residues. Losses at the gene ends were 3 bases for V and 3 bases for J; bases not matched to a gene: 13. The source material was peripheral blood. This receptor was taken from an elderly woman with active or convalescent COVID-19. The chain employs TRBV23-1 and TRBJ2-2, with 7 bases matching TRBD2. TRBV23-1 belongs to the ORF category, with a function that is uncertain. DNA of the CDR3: TGCGCCAGCAGTCAGAGACCGACTAGCTTAATGCACACCGGGGAGCTGTTTTTT. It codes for CASSQRPTSLMHTGELFF.